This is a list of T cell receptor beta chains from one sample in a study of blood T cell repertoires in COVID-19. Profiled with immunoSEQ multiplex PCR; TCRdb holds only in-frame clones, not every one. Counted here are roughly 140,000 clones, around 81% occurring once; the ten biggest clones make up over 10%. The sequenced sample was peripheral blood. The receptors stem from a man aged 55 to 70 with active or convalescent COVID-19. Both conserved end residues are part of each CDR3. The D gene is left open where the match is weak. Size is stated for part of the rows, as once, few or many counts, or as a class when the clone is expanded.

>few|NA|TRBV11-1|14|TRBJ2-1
CASSLGSVDNEQFF
TGTGCCAGCAGCTTAGGTTCCGTAGACAATGAGCAGTTCTTC
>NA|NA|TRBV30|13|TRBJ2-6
CAWTRSGANVLTF
TGTGCCTGGACGAGGTCCGGGGCCAACGTCCTGACTTTC
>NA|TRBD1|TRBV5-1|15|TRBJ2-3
CASSGRGQGADTQYF
TGCGCCAGCAGCGGGAGGGGACAGGGGGCCGATACGCAGTATTTT
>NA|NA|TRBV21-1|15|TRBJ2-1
CASNLRRQGHNEQFF
TGTGCCAGCAACCTCCGGCGGCAGGGGCACAATGAGCAGTTCTTC
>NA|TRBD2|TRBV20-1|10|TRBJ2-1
CSALGTTQFF
TGCAGTGCCCTCGGGACTACGCAGTTCTTC
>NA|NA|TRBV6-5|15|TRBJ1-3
CASSYSSSGGNTIYF
TGTGCCAGCAGTTACTCGTCGTCGGGTGGAAACACCATATATTTT
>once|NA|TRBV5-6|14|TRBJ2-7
CASSSWARPYEQYF
TGTGCCAGCAGCTCCTGGGCGCGCCCCTACGAGCAGTACTTC
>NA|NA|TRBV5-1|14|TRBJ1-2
CASSPLSSRAGYTF
TGCGCCAGCAGCCCACTATCGAGCAGGGCTGGCTACACCTTC
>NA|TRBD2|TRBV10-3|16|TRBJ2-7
CAIRPGTSGSSDEQYF
TGTGCCATCAGACCCGGGACTAGCGGGAGCAGCGACGAGCAGTACTTC
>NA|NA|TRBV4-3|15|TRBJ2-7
CASSPSGGLGAEQYF
TGCGCCAGCAGCCCATCCGGGGGTCTTGGTGCCGAGCAGTACTTC
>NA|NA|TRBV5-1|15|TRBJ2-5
CASRGPTGLGETQYF
TGCGCCAGCAGGGGGCCCACGGGCCTCGGAGAGACCCAGTACTTC
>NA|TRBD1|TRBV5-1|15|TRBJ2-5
CASSDRDRGLETQYF
TGCGCCAGCAGCGACCGGGACAGGGGGCTTGAGACCCAGTACTTC
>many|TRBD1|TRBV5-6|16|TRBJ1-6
CASSTETGGGNSPLHF
TGTGCCAGCAGCACCGAAACAGGGGGCGGTAATTCACCCCTCCACTTT
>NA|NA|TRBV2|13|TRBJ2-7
CATSERPTYEQYF
TGTGCCACCTCAGAGCGACCGACCTACGAGCAGTACTTC
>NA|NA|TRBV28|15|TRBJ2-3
CASHTPTFGTDTQYF
TGTGCCAGCCACACTCCGACGTTCGGGACAGATACGCAGTATTTT
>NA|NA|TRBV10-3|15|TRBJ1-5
CAISESVESNQPQHF
TGTGCCATCAGTGAGTCGGTGGAGAGCAATCAGCCCCAGCATTTT
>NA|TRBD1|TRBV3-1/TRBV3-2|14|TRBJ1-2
CASSTLRGRYGYTF
TGTGCCAGCAGCACCCTAAGGGGGCGGTATGGCTACACCTTC
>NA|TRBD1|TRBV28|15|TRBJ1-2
CASSLGDRETGGYTF
TGTGCCAGCAGTTTAGGGGACAGGGAAACAGGAGGCTACACCTTC
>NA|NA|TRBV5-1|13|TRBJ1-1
CASSAGGASEAFF
TGCGCCAGCAGCGCGGGGGGCGCCTCTGAAGCTTTCTTT
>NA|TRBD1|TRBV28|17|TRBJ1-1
CASSGTGVRGPHTEAFF
TGTGCCAGCAGTGGGACAGGGGTTCGGGGGCCCCACACTGAAGCTTTCTTT
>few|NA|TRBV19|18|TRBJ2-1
CASSMARHHKGVHNEQFF
TGTGCCAGTAGTATGGCCCGCCACCACAAGGGGGTCCACAATGAGCAGTTCTTC
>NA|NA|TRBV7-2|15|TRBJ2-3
CASSLGGTRTDTQYF
TGTGCCAGCAGCTTAGGAGGAACGCGGACAGATACGCAGTATTTT
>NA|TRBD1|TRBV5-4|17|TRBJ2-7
CASSAGTGGPYTYEQYF
TGTGCCAGCAGCGCCGGGACAGGGGGACCATATACCTACGAGCAGTACTTC
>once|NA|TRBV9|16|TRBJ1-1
CASSVSSTPRNTEAFF
TGTGCCAGCAGCGTATCCTCAACCCCTAGGAACACTGAAGCTTTCTTT
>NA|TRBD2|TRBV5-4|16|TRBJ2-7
CASSLGGTRGSYEQYF
TGTGCCAGCAGCTTGGGCGGGACTAGGGGTTCCTACGAGCAGTACTTC
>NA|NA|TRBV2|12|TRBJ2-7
CASSLSSGEQYF
TGTGCCAGCAGCCTCTCGAGTGGCGAGCAGTACTTC
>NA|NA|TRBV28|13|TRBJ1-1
CASSLGENTEAFF
TGTGCCAGCAGTTTAGGAGAGAACACTGAAGCTTTCTTT
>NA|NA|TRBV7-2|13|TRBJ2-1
CASKSSSYNEQFF
TGTGCCAGCAAAAGTAGCTCCTACAATGAGCAGTTCTTC
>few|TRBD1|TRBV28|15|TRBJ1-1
CASSFGTGGSQHAFF
TGTGCCAGCAGTTTTGGGACAGGGGGTTCCCAACACGCTTTCTTT
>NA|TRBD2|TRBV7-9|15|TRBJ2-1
CASSLGLAVYNEQFF
TGTGCCAGCAGCTTAGGACTAGCGGTTTACAATGAGCAGTTCTTC
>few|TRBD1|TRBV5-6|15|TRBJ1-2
CASSLRLPGQLSNTF
TGTGCCAGCAGCTTAAGGCTACCGGGACAGCTCTCCAACACCTTC
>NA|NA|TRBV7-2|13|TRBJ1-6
CASSPRNNSPLHF
TGTGCCAGCAGCCCCAGGAATAATTCACCCCTCCACTTT
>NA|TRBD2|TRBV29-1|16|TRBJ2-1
CSAPGSGESAYNEQFF
TGCAGCGCGCCAGGGAGCGGGGAAAGCGCCTACAATGAGCAGTTCTTC
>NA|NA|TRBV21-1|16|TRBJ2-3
CASVGIEAGGIDTQYF
TGTGCCAGCGTAGGGATTGAAGCGGGAGGGATAGATACGCAGTATTTT
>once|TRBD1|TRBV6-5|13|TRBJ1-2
CASRTGGARGYTF
TGTGCCAGCAGGACAGGGGGCGCGAGGGGCTACACCTTC
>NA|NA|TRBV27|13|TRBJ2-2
CASSTYGPGELFF
TGTGCCAGCAGTACCTATGGTCCCGGGGAGCTGTTTTTT
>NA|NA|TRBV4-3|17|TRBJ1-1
CASSLNREQDMNTEAFF
TGCGCCAGCAGCCTAAATAGGGAACAGGACATGAACACTGAAGCTTTCTTT
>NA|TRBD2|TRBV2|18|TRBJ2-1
CASSEKGLAGGSYNEQFF
TGTGCCAGCAGTGAGAAAGGACTAGCGGGAGGATCCTACAATGAGCAGTTCTTC
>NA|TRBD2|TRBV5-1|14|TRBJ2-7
CASSGGLAGGEQYF
TGCGCCAGCAGCGGGGGACTAGCGGGAGGCGAGCAGTACTTC
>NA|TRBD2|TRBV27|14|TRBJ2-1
CASSLLAGVGEQFF
TGTGCCAGCAGTTTACTAGCGGGAGTAGGTGAGCAGTTCTTC
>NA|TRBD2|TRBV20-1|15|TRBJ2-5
CSASVVTSDLETQYF
TGCAGTGCTAGTGTCGTCACTAGCGATTTGGAGACCCAGTACTTC
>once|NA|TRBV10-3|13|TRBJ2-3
CAISGGSTDTQYF
TGTGCCATCAGCGGTGGTTCCACAGATACGCAGTATTTT
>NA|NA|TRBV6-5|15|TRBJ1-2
CASRDNQGGHYGYTF
TGTGCCAGCAGGGACAACCAGGGAGGGCACTATGGCTACACCTTC
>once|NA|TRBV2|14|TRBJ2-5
CASSAGQAGETQYF
TGTGCCAGCAGTGCGGGTCAGGCGGGAGAGACCCAGTACTTC
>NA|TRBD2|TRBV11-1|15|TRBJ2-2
CASSFSGSVTGELFF
TGTGCCAGCAGCTTCAGCGGGAGTGTGACCGGGGAGCTGTTTTTT
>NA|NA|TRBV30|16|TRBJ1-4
CAWSVTGVGSNEKLFF
TGTGCCTGGAGCGTTACGGGGGTTGGGTCTAATGAAAAACTGTTTTTT
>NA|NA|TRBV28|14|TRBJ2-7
CASTLGSPSYEQYF
TGTGCCAGCACCCTGGGCAGCCCGTCCTACGAGCAGTACTTC
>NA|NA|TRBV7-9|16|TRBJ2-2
CASSPIGARNTGELFF
TGTGCCAGCAGCCCCATTGGGGCAAGGAACACCGGGGAGCTGTTTTTT
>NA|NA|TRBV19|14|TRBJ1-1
CASTWEGMNTEAFF
TGTGCCAGTACCTGGGAGGGGATGAACACTGAAGCTTTCTTT
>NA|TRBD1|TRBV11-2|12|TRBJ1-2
CASSLGQGGYTF
TGTGCCAGCAGTCTCGGACAGGGTGGCTACACCTTC
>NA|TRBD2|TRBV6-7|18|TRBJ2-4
CASSYSGILAGGKNIQYF
TGTGCCAGCAGTTACTCGGGGATTCTGGCGGGAGGAAAAAACATTCAGTACTTC
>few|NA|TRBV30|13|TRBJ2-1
CAWSREQYNEQFF
TGTGCCTGGAGTCGTGAACAGTACAATGAGCAGTTCTTC
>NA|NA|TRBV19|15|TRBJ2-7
CASSLRGNYPSEQYF
TGTGCCAGTAGCTTACGAGGGAACTACCCTTCCGAGCAGTACTTC
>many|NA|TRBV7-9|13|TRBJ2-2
CASSLGAGGELFF
TGTGCCAGCAGCTTAGGGGCCGGCGGGGAGCTGTTTTTT
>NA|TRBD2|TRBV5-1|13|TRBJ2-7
CASSLSGNNEQYF
TGCGCCAGCAGCTTGAGCGGGAACAACGAGCAGTACTTC